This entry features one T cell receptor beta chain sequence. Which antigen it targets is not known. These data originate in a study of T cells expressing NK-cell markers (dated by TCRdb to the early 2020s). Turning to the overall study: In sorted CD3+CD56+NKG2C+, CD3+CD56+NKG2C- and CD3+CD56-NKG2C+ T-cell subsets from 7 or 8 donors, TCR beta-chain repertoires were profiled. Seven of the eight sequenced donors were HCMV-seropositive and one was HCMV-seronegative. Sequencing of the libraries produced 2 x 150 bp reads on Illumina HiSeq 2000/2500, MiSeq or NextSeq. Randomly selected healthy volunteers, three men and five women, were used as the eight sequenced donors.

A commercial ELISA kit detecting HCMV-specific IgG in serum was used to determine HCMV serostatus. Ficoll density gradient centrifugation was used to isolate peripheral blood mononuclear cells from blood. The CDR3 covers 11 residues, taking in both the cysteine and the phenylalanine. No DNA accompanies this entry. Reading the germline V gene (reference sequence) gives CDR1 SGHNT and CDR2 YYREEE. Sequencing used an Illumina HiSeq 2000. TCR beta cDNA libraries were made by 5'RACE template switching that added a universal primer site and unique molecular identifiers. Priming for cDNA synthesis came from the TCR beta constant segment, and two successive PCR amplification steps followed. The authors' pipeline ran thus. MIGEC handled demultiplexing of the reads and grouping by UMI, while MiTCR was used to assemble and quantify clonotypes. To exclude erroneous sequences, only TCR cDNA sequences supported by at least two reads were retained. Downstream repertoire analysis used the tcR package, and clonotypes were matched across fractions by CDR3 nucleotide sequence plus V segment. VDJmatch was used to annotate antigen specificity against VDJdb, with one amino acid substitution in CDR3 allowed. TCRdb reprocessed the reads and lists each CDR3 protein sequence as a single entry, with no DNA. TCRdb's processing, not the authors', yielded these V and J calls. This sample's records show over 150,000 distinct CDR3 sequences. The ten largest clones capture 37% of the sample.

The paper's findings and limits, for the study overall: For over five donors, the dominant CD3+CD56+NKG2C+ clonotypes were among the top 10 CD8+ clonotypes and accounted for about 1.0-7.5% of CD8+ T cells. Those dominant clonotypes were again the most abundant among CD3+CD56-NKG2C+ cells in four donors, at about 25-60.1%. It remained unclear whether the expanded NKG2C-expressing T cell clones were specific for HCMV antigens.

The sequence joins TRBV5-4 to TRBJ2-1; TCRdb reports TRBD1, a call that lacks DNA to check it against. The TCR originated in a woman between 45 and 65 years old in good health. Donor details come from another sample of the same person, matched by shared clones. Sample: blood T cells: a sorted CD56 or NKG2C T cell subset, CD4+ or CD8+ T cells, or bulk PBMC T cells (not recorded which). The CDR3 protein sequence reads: CASSLGGQDFF.